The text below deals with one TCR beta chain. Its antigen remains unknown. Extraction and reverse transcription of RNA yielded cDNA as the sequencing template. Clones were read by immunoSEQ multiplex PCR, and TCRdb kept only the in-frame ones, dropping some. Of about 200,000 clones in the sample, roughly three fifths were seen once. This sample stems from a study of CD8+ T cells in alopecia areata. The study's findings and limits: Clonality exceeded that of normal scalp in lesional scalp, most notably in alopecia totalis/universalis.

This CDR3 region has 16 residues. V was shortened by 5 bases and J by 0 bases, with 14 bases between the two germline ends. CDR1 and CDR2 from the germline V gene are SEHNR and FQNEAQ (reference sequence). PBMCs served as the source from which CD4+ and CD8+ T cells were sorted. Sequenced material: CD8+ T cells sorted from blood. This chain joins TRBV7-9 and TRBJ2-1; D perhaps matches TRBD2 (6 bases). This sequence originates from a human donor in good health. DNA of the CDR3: TGTGCCAGCAGCCCTCCCGGGGGAGGCTCCTACAATGAGCAGTTCTTC. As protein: CASSPPGGGSYNEQFF.